The 23 T cell receptor beta chains given below trace back to one sample, sequenced in a study of shared clonotypes between healthy human individuals. Clones were sequenced by immunoSEQ multiplex PCR, and TCRdb holds only the in-frame ones, with some missing. The sample yields 2 million to 2.5 million clones, 80% to 95% seen once. Sequencing was performed on naive CD4+ T cells from PBMCs. Sample subset: CD45RA+ positively selected. Every receptor here comes from a young man in good health. Some clones in this sample may be carry-over from other donors' samples.

The chain employs TRBV28 and TRBJ1-2, with a weak D call TRBD1 (5 bases). V shed 6 bases and J shed 4 bases, with 15 bases lying between them. This CDR3 is built from 14 residues. Germline CDR1 is MDHEN and CDR2 is SYDVKM. The CDR3 DNA follows: TGTGCCAGCAGACCCCCGGGACGGACCTATGGCTACACCTTC. Protein: CASRPPGRTYGYTF.

V and J are TRBV27 and TRBJ2-1, with 9 bases aligning to TRBD1. In germline, CDR1 is MNHEY, CDR2 SMNVEV (reference sequence). V was pared by 5 bases and J by 7 bases, with 6 bases of the junction left unmatched. The CDR3 is 14 amino acids. The CDR3 coding sequence is TGTGCCAGCAGTGGAACAGGGGGCTTGAATGAGCAGTTCTTC. Translated, it gives CASSGTGGLNEQFF.

The chain carries TRBV4-2 and TRBJ2-3; 8 bases fit TRBD2. V shed 2 bases, J shed 4 bases, and the junction held 8 bases outside the gene matches. Germline V lookup: CDR1 LGHNA, CDR2 YNFKEQ. The CDR3 contains 16 residues. The CDR3 loop reads CASSQKAGDGSDTQYF. Here the CDR3 DNA reads TGTGCCAGCAGCCAAAAAGCGGGAGATGGATCAGATACGCAGTATTTT.

This clone appeared a single time. The chain combines TRBV11-2 with TRBJ2-5; tentatively, D is TRBD2 (5 bases). V was pared by 4 bases and J by 4 bases, with 7 bases between. Germline V lookup: CDR1 SGHAT, CDR2 FQNNGV. This CDR3 region has 12 residues. The DNA for the CDR3 is TGTGCCAGCAGCTCAGGACTAGAGACCCAGTACTTC. Translating it yields CASSSGLETQYF.

Only a few counts were recorded for this clone. Here the CDR3 reads CASSESATNQPQHF. CDR3 DNA sequence: TGTGCCAGCAGTGAATCGGCAACTAATCAGCCCCAGCATTTT. V is TRBV25-1 and J is TRBJ1-5; D gene uncertain. The CDR3 is 14 residues long. Germline V gene lookup returns CDR1 MGHDK and CDR2 SYGVNS. Trimming pared 1 base from V and 4 bases from J, leaving 8 bases between. Drawing the rest from reference TRBV25-1 and TRBJ1-5, the complete variable domain is EADIYQTPRYLVIGTGKKITLECSQTMGHDKMYWYQQDPGMELHLIHYSYGVNSTEKGDLSSESTVSRIRTEHFPLTLESARPSHTSQYLCASSESATNQPQHFGDGTRLSIL.

This chain connects TRBV18 to TRBJ1-1; TRBD1 might be the D (6 bases). The CDR3 length is 15 residues. Trimming cost V 3 bases and J 2 bases, with 13 bases left between them. CDR1 KGHSH and CDR2 LQKENI come from the germline V gene. As DNA, the CDR3 is TGTGCCAGCTCACCGACGACAGGTACCAACACTGAAGCTTTCTTT. It is translated as CASSPTTGTNTEAFF. Full variable domain (missing parts from reference TRBV18 and TRBJ1-1): NAGVMQNPRHLVRRRGQEARLRCSPMKGHSHVYWYRQLPEEGLKFMVYLQKENIIDESGMPKERFSAEFPKEGPSILRIQQVVRGDSAAYFCASSPTTGTNTEAFFGQGTRLTVV.

The J gene is TRBJ1-5, the V gene TRBV6-1; D remains unclear. The CDR3 spans 15 residues. Trimming stripped 2 bases from V and 3 bases from J, with 11 bases between. CDR1 and CDR2 (germline): MNHNS, SASEGT. The CDR3 coding sequence is TGTGCCAGCAGTGAATACGGCCAGATCAATCAGCCCCAGCATTTT. Translating it yields CASSEYGQINQPQHF.

The chain employs TRBV6-1 and TRBJ2-2, with a possible D match to TRBD2 (6 bases). The CDR3 loop spans 15 amino acids. Germline V gives CDR1 MNHNS, CDR2 SASEGT. V was pared by 2 bases and J by 3 bases, with 10 bases between. CDR3 DNA sequence: TGTGCCAGCAGTGAAAAGCGGGCCTACACCGGGGAGCTGTTTTTT. This codes for CASSEKRAYTGELFF.

V gene TRBV11-1 combines with J gene TRBJ2-1, with D maybe TRBD2 (5 bases). V was clipped by 8 bases and J by 0 bases, with 14 bases between them. This CDR3 is built from 15 residues. CDR1 and CDR2 from the germline V gene are SGHAT and FQDESV (reference sequence). The CDR3 region has the DNA TGTGCCAGCCGGTTACCGGGGAGCTCCTACAATGAGCAGTTCTTC. It is translated as CASRLPGSSYNEQFF. Combining the CDR3 with reference TRBV11-1 and TRBJ2-1 gives the whole variable domain EAEVAQSPRYKITEKSQAVAFWCDPISGHATLYWYRQILGQGPELLVQFQDESVVDDSQLPKDRFSAERLKGVDSTLKIQPAELGDSAMYLCASRLPGSSYNEQFFGPGTRLTVL.

The chain carries TRBV7-2 and TRBJ2-3; 8 nucleotides line up with TRBD1. J lost 3 bases, V lost 7 bases, and 6 bases had no gene match. Germline loops: CDR1 SGHTA, CDR2 FQGNSA. This CDR3 contains 14 residues. In nucleotides, the CDR3 is TGTGCCAGCACTTCAGGGGGCGGAACAGATACGCAGTATTTT. Protein: CASTSGGGTDTQYF.

This clone was detected once. The chain carries TRBV5-4 and TRBJ2-1; 9 nucleotides align to TRBD2. The CDR3 runs 14 residues. Germline V CDR1 and CDR2: SGHNT, YYREEE (reference sequence). The ends lost 5 bases at V and 10 bases at J; junction bases unmatched: 10. The CDR3 DNA follows: TGTGCCAGCAGTAAATCTAGCGGGACCTCGGAGCAGTTCTTC. Its protein product is CASSKSSGTSEQFF. Looking up the rest from reference TRBV5-4 and TRBJ2-1 gives the full variable domain: ETGVTQSPTHLIKTRGQQVTLRCSSQSGHNTVSWYQQALGQGPQFIFQYYREEENGRGNFPPRFSGLQFPNYSSELNVNALELDDSALYLCASSKSSGTSEQFFGPGTRLTVL.

The chain carries TRBV29-1 and TRBJ1-4; D perhaps matches TRBD1 (6 bases). Germline loops: CDR1 SQVTM, CDR2 ANQGSEA. This CDR3 is built from 14 residues. V lost 4 bases, J lost 8 bases, and 17 bases lay in between. CDR3 residues: CSVGAGVRGEKLFF. The CDR3, as DNA: TGCAGCGTTGGGGCAGGGGTAAGAGGCGAAAAACTGTTTTTT.

The J gene is TRBJ2-3, the V gene TRBV7-9; D ambiguous. Trimming removed 2 bases from V and 3 bases from J, with 15 bases in between. Germline V lookup: CDR1 SEHNR, CDR2 FQNEAQ (reference sequence). The CDR3 totals 16 residues. The CDR3 sequence is CASSLLAPTRTDTQYF. Here the CDR3 DNA reads TGTGCCAGCAGCTTACTTGCTCCGACTCGAACAGATACGCAGTATTTT. Complete variable domain (other parts from reference TRBV7-9 and TRBJ2-3): DTGVSQNPRHKITKRGQNVTFRCDPISEHNRLYWYRQTLGQGPEFLTYFQNEAQLEKSRLLSDRFSAERPKGSFSTLEIQRTEQGDSAMYLCASSLLAPTRTDTQYFGPGTRLTVL.

The chain couples TRBV5-1 to TRBJ2-5, with TRBD2 matching 7 bases. Germline V gene data show CDR1 as SGHRS and CDR2 as YFSETQ. The J segment lost 5 bases and the V segment lost 4 bases, leaving 11 bases of the junction unmatched. This CDR3 has 15 residues. CDR3 loop: CASSGGAGSGETQYF. In DNA, the CDR3 is TGCGCCAGCAGCGGAGGAGCGGGATCGGGGGAGACCCAGTACTTC.

This clone is a singleton in its sample. The chain joins TRBV7-3 to TRBJ2-5; 9 bases match TRBD1. CDR1 SGHTA and CDR2 FQGTGA come from the germline V gene. The CDR3 length is 17 residues. V lost 2 bases, J lost 4 bases, and 11 bases stayed unmatched. CDR3 in DNA: TGTGCCAGCAGCTTAGGGGTGGGACAGGGTACAGGAGAGACCCAGTACTTC. This encodes CASSLGVGQGTGETQYF.

The chain uses TRBV5-6 and TRBJ2-5; no firm D call. Germline V gene data show CDR1 as SGHDT and CDR2 as YYEEEE. V was cut by 5 bases and J by 2 bases, with 13 bases left in between. The CDR3 spans 14 residues. The CDR3 DNA reads TGTGCCAGCAGTTTCTGGGCGTCGCAAGAGACCCAGTACTTC. Protein product: CASSFWASQETQYF.

The rearrangement joins TRBV29-1 to TRBJ2-7, with D perhaps matching TRBD1 or TRBD2 (5 bases each). This CDR3 region has 12 residues. The germline V and J ends were trimmed by 8 bases and 2 bases, with 13 bases remaining between them. Germline assignment: CDR1 SQVTM and CDR2 ANQGSEA. CDR3 nucleotides: TGCAGCACCCGGGACGGGACCTACGAGCAGTACTTC. As protein: CSTRDGTYEQYF.

The rearrangement joins TRBV5-1 to TRBJ2-1; 8 bases line up with TRBD2. This CDR3 contains 15 residues. The germline V gene encodes CDR1 SGHRS and CDR2 YFSETQ. The J segment lost 1 base and the V segment lost 4 bases, leaving 4 bases of the junction unmatched. The CDR3 region has the DNA TGCGCCAGCAGCGCCCGACTAGCGTCCTACAATGAGCAGTTCTTC. Translating gives CASSARLASYNEQFF.

The J gene is TRBJ1-5, the V gene TRBV19, with a possible D match to TRBD1 (6 bases). Germline CDR1 is LNHDA and CDR2 is SQIVND (reference sequence). The CDR3 extends over 17 amino acids. V was pared by 0 bases and J by 0 bases, with 12 bases between. For the CDR3, the DNA is TGTGCCAGTAGTATAGATTATTGGGGGCCTAGCAATCAGCCCCAGCATTTT. Its translation is CASSIDYWGPSNQPQHF.

The V gene is TRBV28, the J gene TRBJ2-5, with TRBD2 matching over 12 bases. Germline CDR1 MDHEN, CDR2 SYDVKM. The CDR3 length is 17 residues. After removal of 10 bases from V and 5 bases from J, the junction contained 17 bases not matched to a gene. CDR3 DNA: TGTGCCACCCACCAAGGACTAGCGGGATGGAATTGGGAGACCCAGTACTTC. As protein: CATHQGLAGWNWETQYF.

The chain carries TRBV2 and TRBJ2-1; D possibly corresponds to TRBD2 (5 bases). Trimming took off 5 bases at V and 5 bases at J, with 13 bases between the two ends. Germline CDR1 reads SNHLY; CDR2 reads FYNNEI. The CDR3 consists of 14 residues. The CDR3 bases are TGTGCCAGCAGTTTGGTCAGGACTGACAATGAGCAGTTCTTC. It is translated as CASSLVRTDNEQFF.

V usage is TRBV7-2 and J usage is TRBJ1-4; TRBD1 agrees at 11 bases. Trimming took 5 bases from V and 4 from J; bases not matched to a gene: 3. CDR3 length: 15 residues. Germline V gene data show CDR1 as SGHTA and CDR2 as FQGNSA. CDR3 sequence reads: CASSIGTGGNEKLFF. The CDR3 DNA sequence: TGTGCCAGCAGCATTGGGACAGGGGGTAATGAAAAACTGTTTTTT.

The V gene is TRBV28, the J gene TRBJ2-7; 9 bases agree with TRBD1. The ends lost 6 bases at V and 4 bases at J; junction bases unmatched: 10. The CDR3 runs to 15 residues. Looked up from germline, CDR1 is MDHEN and CDR2 is SYDVKM. CDR3 bases: TGTGCCAGCAGACCCACGGGACAGGGTAATTACGAGCAGTACTTC. Its translation: CASRPTGQGNYEQYF.